Given below is one T cell receptor beta chain in context. V was clipped by 1 base and J by 6 bases; unmatched bases: 3. CDR3 size: 15 residues. CDR1 is SGHRS, CDR2 YFSETQ, per germline. The entry originates in a study of cytomegalovirus exposure and HLA in healthy donors. About the research overall: There were some 400 genotyped donors. Of these, roughly 80% fell in the genetic ancestry cluster associated with self-reported Caucasian donors.

13 Jbeta primers and 60 Vbeta primers were used for the PCR. Sequencing was performed with immunoSEQ multiplex PCR; in TCRdb, only in-frame clones are kept and a portion is missing. The sample yields some 160,000 clones, 60% to 80% seen once. The sample was PBMCs. The source of this sequence is a male donor in good health and CMV-seronegative. This chain links TRBV5-1 with TRBJ2-2, with 10 nucleotides matching TRBD2. The CDR3 region is CASSLSLAGAGELFF. DNA for the CDR3: TGCGCCAGCAGCTTGTCCCTAGCGGGAGCCGGGGAGCTGTTTTTT.